Sequencing of this T cell receptor (beta chain) was carried out in a study of OX40 agonist ivuxolimab in advanced cancers. Study outcomes and limitations: Undetermined was the antigen specificity of the expanded peripheral T cells.

Turning to this clone: Its antigen is not known.

The table came from immunoSEQ multiplex PCR; TCRdb's copy has only in-frame clones and leaves some out. The sample yields 74,000 or so clones, 70% to 90% seen once. CDR3 length: 14 amino acids. With V trimmed by 6 bases and J by 4 bases, 3 bases remained unmatched. Germline values: CDR1 SGHTA, CDR2 FQGTGA. Sequences were derived from CD4+ or CD8+ T cells sorted from blood, sampled in a trial of the OX40 agonist ivuxolimab. The V gene is TRBV7-3, the J gene TRBJ2-2; 9 positions match TRBD1. The origin of this receptor is an adult with an advanced solid tumor such as melanoma, head and neck, liver or kidney cancer. The CDR3 bases are TGTGCCAGCAGGGGACAGGGCGGCACCGGGGAGCTGTTTTTT. Its protein product is CASRGQGGTGELFF.